Presented here are 31 T cell receptor beta chains from one specimen sequenced in a study of cytomegalovirus exposure and HLA in healthy donors listed by TCRdb under 2017. To prepare the library, the immunoSEQ multiplex PCR assay was applied. The multiplex PCR relied on a mix of 60 forward primers for TCR Vbeta segments and 13 reverse primers for TCR Jbeta segments. TCRdb obtained this table from immuneACCESS and retained in-frame rearrangements with V and J assigned. These tables miss some clones; where compared with another copy, unresolved V genes account for less than half of the shortfall, and the remainder is unexplained. The sample has around 99,000 clones on record, around 77% of them singletons. The top ten clonotypes cover around 3.2% of the sample. What was sequenced was PBMCs. These TCRs come from a middle-aged man in good health and CMV-seronegative.

Only one count was recorded for this clone. V usage is TRBV9 and J usage is TRBJ2-1, with a weak D call TRBD2 (5 bases). Germline V gene lookup returns CDR1 SGDLS and CDR2 YYNGEE. Trimming pared 2 bases from V and 9 bases from J, leaving 21 bases between. The CDR3 loop spans 16 amino acids. The CDR3 region has the DNA TGTGCCAGCAGCGTGGAGGTTGGGAAAACCGACGGTGAGCAGTTCTTC. Translated, it gives CASSVEVGKTDGEQFF. The full variable domain, with the rest looked up from reference TRBV9 and TRBJ2-1, is DSGVTQTPKHLITATGQRVTLRCSPRSGDLSVYWYQQSLDQGLQFLIQYYNGEERAKGNILERFSAQQFPDLHSELNLSSLELGDSALYFCASSVEVGKTDGEQFFGPGTRLTVL.

The genes are TRBV5-4 and TRBJ2-5; 8 nucleotides align to TRBD2. Germline values: CDR1 SGHNT, CDR2 YYREEE (reference sequence). J was trimmed by 7 bases and V by 0 bases; bases with no gene match: 8. The CDR3 length is 15 residues. CDR3 residues: CASSLVAGGLGTQYF. The DNA for the CDR3 is TGTGCCAGCAGCTTGGTGGCGGGGGGTCTAGGGACCCAGTACTTC.

The chain's CDR3 is CASSRTRTGTDTQYF. The CDR3 DNA sequence: TGTGCCAGCAGTCGTACCCGGACAGGGACAGATACGCAGTATTTT. This chain connects TRBV2 to TRBJ2-3, with 8 bases lining up with TRBD1. Looked up from germline, CDR1 is SNHLY and CDR2 is FYNNEI. CDR3 size: 15 residues. V shed 5 bases and J 3 bases; nucleotides not matched to a gene: 7.

The V call is TRBV5-5, the J call TRBJ1-1; TRBD1 is a possible D gene (6 bases). Trimming left V 0 bases short and J 6 bases short, with 15 bases between. Germline V gene sequence: CDR1 SGHKS, CDR2 YYEKEE (reference sequence). This CDR3 region has 15 residues. The CDR3 nucleotides read TGTGCCAGCAGCTTGGTTGGCCCTGGACAGTCTGAAGCTTTCTTT. It codes for CASSLVGPGQSEAFF.

This chain links TRBV4-1 with TRBJ2-4, with 15 nucleotides matching TRBD2. The CDR3 has 17 amino acids. Germline V gene sequence: CDR1 MGHRA, CDR2 YSYEKL. With V trimmed by 4 bases and J by 3 bases, 4 bases remained unmatched. Here the CDR3 DNA reads TGCGCCAGCAGCCCGGGACTAGCGGGAGGAGGCAAAAACATTCAGTACTTC. The encoded protein is CASSPGLAGGGKNIQYF.

This clone has only a few counts. This chain links TRBV27 with TRBJ2-7, with 10 bases identical to TRBD2. Germline V gene sequence: CDR1 MNHEY, CDR2 SMNVEV (reference sequence). The CDR3 consists of 15 residues. V lost 2 bases, J lost 3 bases, and 4 bases stayed unmatched. The DNA of the CDR3 is TGTGCCAGCAGTTTAGGGGCTAGCGGGAGCTACGAGCAGTACTTC. It encodes CASSLGASGSYEQYF.

The genes are TRBV5-1 and TRBJ1-4; perhaps TRBD1 as D (5 bases). CDR1 and CDR2 (germline): SGHRS, YFSETQ. The CDR3 sequence is 16 residues long. Trimming stripped 0 bases from V and 8 bases from J, with 17 bases between. CDR3 protein: CASSLALAGVVEKLFF. As DNA, the CDR3 is TGCGCCAGCAGCTTGGCCTTGGCGGGGGTGGTCGAAAAACTGTTTTTT.

The J gene is TRBJ2-1, the V gene TRBV10-3; 14 positions match TRBD2. The CDR3 totals 18 residues. Germline CDR1 reads ENHRY; CDR2 reads SYGVKD. After removal of 5 bases from V and 6 bases from J, the junction contained 12 bases not matched to a gene. In DNA form, the CDR3 reads TGTGCCATCAGTTCCGGGACTAGCGGGAGTTCGGGTGGCAATGAGCAGTTCTTC. Residues: CAISSGTSGSSGGNEQFF.

The chain has TRBV19 and TRBJ1-2; D is unclear. The CDR3 is made up of 12 amino acids. Trimming took 8 bases from V and 4 from J, leaving 11 bases between them. The germline CDR1 and CDR2 sequences are LNHDA and SQIVND (reference sequence). CDR3 nucleotide sequence: TGTGCCAGTGCCGAGATAACCTATGGCTACACCTTC. It encodes CASAEITYGYTF.

The chain links TRBV4-1 to TRBJ2-3, with a tentative D call TRBD2 (6 bases). Germline CDR1 is MGHRA and CDR2 is YSYEKL. V lost 2 bases and J lost 2, with 14 bases in between. The CDR3 is 16 amino acids. CDR3 residues: CASSQKVGLLTDTQYF. The CDR3 DNA reads TGCGCCAGCAGCCAAAAAGTGGGACTCCTCACAGATACGCAGTATTTT.

There are a few counts of this clone. This rearrangement joins TRBV28 to TRBJ2-3; TRBD1 aligns across 9 bases. CDR3 size: 18 residues. The germline V gene encodes CDR1 MDHEN and CDR2 SYDVKM. The trim removed 3 bases at V and 0 bases at J, leaving 10 bases unmatched. The CDR3 DNA sequence: TGTGCCAGCAGTTTGTGGGGAACAGGGGGCCAGAGCACAGATACGCAGTATTTT. Protein product: CASSLWGTGGQSTDTQYF.

V usage is TRBV28 and J usage is TRBJ2-2; 9 nucleotides agree with TRBD2. The CDR3 covers 15 residues. V shed 6 bases, J shed 2 bases, and the junction held 4 bases outside the gene matches. Germline loops: CDR1 MDHEN, CDR2 SYDVKM. CDR3 loop: CASRRLAENTGELFF. The DNA for the CDR3 is TGTGCCAGCAGAAGACTAGCGGAAAACACCGGGGAGCTGTTTTTT.

The chain couples TRBV6-1 to TRBJ2-3; TRBD2 agrees at 7 bases. Germline CDR1 is MNHNS and CDR2 is SASEGT. The CDR3 is 14 amino acids. J gave up 1 base and V 4 bases, and 2 bases lay outside the gene matches. CDR3 sequence (DNA): TGTGCCAGCAGTGTTACTAGCGGCACAGATACGCAGTATTTT. Protein: CASSVTSGTDTQYF.

Comments on this clone: Other DNA sequences in the sample encode the same CDR3. The V gene is TRBV5-1, the J gene TRBJ2-3; D not certain. The CDR3 has 12 residues. Germline CDR1 and CDR2: SGHRS and YFSETQ. Trimming cost V 4 bases and J 0 bases, with 3 bases left between them. The CDR3 loop reads CASSLSTDTQYF. DNA of the CDR3: TGCGCCAGCAGCCTTAGCACAGATACGCAGTATTTT.

Of note for this clone: The junction does not match germline at one end; this may be a read error. The V gene is TRBV7-7, the J gene TRBJ1-1; no reliable D call. The CDR3 sequence is 13 residues long. The germline V gene has CDR1 SSHAT and CDR2 FNYEAQ (reference sequence). CDR3 coding DNA: TGTGCTAGCAGCTTAGCCCCGCAGGAAGAAGCTTTCTTT. This sequence encodes CASSLAPQEEAFF.

The V gene is TRBV2, the J gene TRBJ2-5; 8 nucleotides line up with TRBD1. This CDR3 contains 13 residues. J gave up 5 bases and V 8 bases, and 7 bases lay outside the gene matches. The germline CDR1 and CDR2 sequences are SNHLY and FYNNEI. The CDR3 is CASGRTGPETQYF. In DNA, the CDR3 is TGTGCCAGCGGAAGGACAGGGCCTGAGACCCAGTACTTC.

V usage is TRBV12-2 and J usage is TRBJ1-2. TRBV12-2 is classified as a pseudogene. The CDR3 has 16 residues. The CDR3: CASRLAQSREMKGYTF. The DNA for the CDR3 is TGTGCAAGTCGCTTAGCGCAGAGTAGGGAGATGAAGGGCTACACCTTC.

The rearrangement joins TRBV28 to TRBJ2-3; possible D gene TRBD1, 5 bases. V was pared by 4 bases and J by 7 bases, with 21 bases between. The CDR3 is 16 residues long. Germline lookup yields CDR1 MDHEN and CDR2 SYDVKM. CDR3 DNA sequence: TGTGCCAGCAGTTCTACCCCCCCCGACAGTCGACATACGCAGTATTTT. As protein: CASSSTPPDSRHTQYF.

V and J are TRBV4-1 and TRBJ1-5; no firm D call. The CDR3 has 16 residues. With 3 bases removed from V and 1 base from J, the gap between germline ends came to 13 bases. Looked up from germline, CDR1 is MGHRA and CDR2 is YSYEKL. The CDR3 coding sequence is TGCGCCAGCAGCCAGATTGGGCACCTAAGCAATCAGCCCCAGCATTTT. This translates into CASSQIGHLSNQPQHF.

This clone showed up just a few times. The J gene is TRBJ1-2, the V gene TRBV2, with 7 bases fitting TRBD1. Germline assignment: CDR1 SNHLY and CDR2 FYNNEI. The CDR3 contains 13 residues. After removal of 4 bases from V and 10 bases from J, the junction contained 9 bases not matched to a gene. CDR3 amino acids: CASSVRQGEHYTF. CDR3 sequence (DNA): TGTGCCAGCAGTGTAAGACAGGGAGAACACTACACCTTC.

The chain links TRBV5-1 to TRBJ2-3, with 15 positions matching TRBD2. CDR1 and CDR2 from the germline V gene are SGHRS and YFSETQ. This CDR3 has 16 residues. Trimming removed 4 bases from V and 4 bases from J; junction bases left unmatched: 4. The CDR3 loop is CASSQGTSGGSDTQYF. CDR3 coding DNA: TGCGCCAGCAGCCAGGGGACTAGCGGGGGGTCAGATACGCAGTATTTT. Together with reference TRBV5-1 and TRBJ2-3, the CDR3 gives the full variable domain: KAGVTQTPRYLIKTRGQQVTLSCSPISGHRSVSWYQQTPGQGLQFLFEYFSETQRNKGNFPGRFSGRQFSNSRSEMNVSTLELGDSALYLCASSQGTSGGSDTQYFGPGTRLTVL.

The chain is built from TRBV6-1 and TRBJ1-2; D gene unclear. V shed 6 bases and J shed 1 base, with 9 bases lying between them. CDR1 and CDR2 (germline): MNHNS, SASEGT. The CDR3 has 13 residues. CDR3: CASSMSSNYGYTF. The CDR3 region has the DNA TGTGCCAGCAGCATGAGTAGTAACTATGGCTACACCTTC.

The rearrangement links TRBV30 to TRBJ1-6; 8 bases are a match to TRBD1. Trimming removed 8 bases from V and 10 bases from J; junction bases left unmatched: 13. CDR3 length: 14 amino acids. Germline V gives CDR1 GTSNPN, CDR2 SVGIG (reference sequence). CDR3 nucleotides: TGTGCCACCAATACACCAGGGGGCGGATCACCCCTCCACTTT. As protein: CATNTPGGGSPLHF.

The chain uses TRBV7-8 and TRBJ2-7; D gene ambiguous. This CDR3 comprises 13 residues. The V and J ends lost 5 bases and 8 bases respectively, with 16 bases between them. Germline V gives CDR1 SGHVS, CDR2 FQNEAQ. The CDR3 reads CASSPNRNPKQYF. The CDR3 nucleotides are TGTGCCAGCAGCCCAAACAGAAACCCGAAGCAGTACTTC.

The chain employs TRBV19 and TRBJ2-2; D is unresolved. CDR1 is LNHDA and CDR2 is SQIVND in the germline V gene (reference sequence). CDR3 length: 13 amino acids. Trimming took 11 bases from V and 5 from J, leaving 15 bases between them. The CDR3 bases are TGTGCCGCCGGGTTTAAGCCGACCGGGGAGCTGTTTTTT. Translation: CAAGFKPTGELFF.

V usage is TRBV2 and J usage is TRBJ1-3, with unresolved D. Deletions cut 3 bases from V and 4 bases from J, with 7 bases between. The CDR3 totals 13 residues. Germline V CDR1 and CDR2: SNHLY, FYNNEI. CDR3 nucleotides: TGTGCCAGCAGTGACGTACGGGGAAACACCATATATTTT. The encoded protein is CASSDVRGNTIYF. Drawing the rest from reference TRBV2 and TRBJ1-3, the complete variable domain is EPEVTQTPSHQVTQMGQEVILRCVPISNHLYFYWYRQILGQKVEFLVSFYNNEISEKSEIFDDQFSVERPDGSNFTLKIRSTKLEDSAMYFCASSDVRGNTIYFGEGSWLTVV.

In its sample, this clone was seen a few times. V usage is TRBV27 and J usage is TRBJ1-2; 8 bases fit TRBD1. Germline values: CDR1 MNHEY, CDR2 SMNVEV (reference sequence). Trimming at V came to 3 bases and at J to 6 bases, leaving 6 bases not matched to a gene. The CDR3 spans 14 residues. CDR3 nucleotides: TGTGCCAGCAGTTTGAAAAACAGGGGGAATGGCTACACCTTC. As protein: CASSLKNRGNGYTF.

This chain joins TRBV28 and TRBJ2-3, with 9 bases fitting TRBD2. CDR1 and CDR2 (germline): MDHEN, SYDVKM. Trimming at V came to 4 bases and at J to 2 bases, leaving 4 bases not matched to a gene. The CDR3 length is 15 residues. The DNA of the CDR3 is TGTGCCAGCAGTTCCAGCGGGGGGATCACAGATACGCAGTATTTT. Translation gives CASSSSGGITDTQYF. The full variable domain, with the rest looked up from reference TRBV28 and TRBJ2-3, is DVKVTQSSRYLVKRTGEKVFLECVQDMDHENMFWYRQDPGLGLRLIYFSYDVKMKEKGDIPEGYSVSREKKERFSLILESASTNQTSMYLCASSSSGGITDTQYFGPGTRLTVL.

The V gene is TRBV6-5, the J gene TRBJ1-1, with D uncertain. The CDR3 totals 15 residues. The germline V and J ends were trimmed by 6 bases and 0 bases, with 14 bases remaining between them. Germline assignment: CDR1 MNHEY and CDR2 SVGAGI. The CDR3 nucleotides read TGTGCCAGCAGACTAGAGGACGGAATGAACACTGAAGCTTTCTTT. Residues: CASRLEDGMNTEAFF.

The chain is built from TRBV30 and TRBJ2-7, with D tentatively TRBD2 (6 bases). The CDR3 length is 11 residues. Germline-derived CDR1 and CDR2 are GTSNPN and SVGIG (reference sequence). V lost 4 bases and J 6 bases, leaving 10 bases between the germline ends. The CDR3 protein is CAWMEEGEQYF. CDR3 coding DNA: TGTGCCTGGATGGAGGAGGGCGAGCAGTACTTC.

Worth noting for this clone: The sample contains more than one DNA sequence encoding this CDR3. The chain recombines TRBV7-9 with TRBJ1-1, with a weak D call TRBD1 (6 bases). CDR3 length: 13 amino acids. CDR1 and CDR2 from the germline V gene are SEHNR and FQNEAQ (reference sequence). The ends were cut back, 5 bases at V and 1 base at J, with 8 bases in the middle. CDR3 in amino acids: CASSPGQNTEAFF. DNA for the CDR3: TGTGCCAGCAGCCCGGGACAGAACACTGAAGCTTTCTTT.